The text below deals with one TCR beta chain. This sample is part of a study of blood T cell repertoires in COVID-19. Study summary: From T cells, B-cell-depleted T cells, or PBMCs came the material, which was cDNA or gDNA.

Trimming removed 0 bases from V and 6 bases from J, with 6 bases in between. Germline values: CDR1 ENHRY, CDR2 SYGVKD. This CDR3 comprises 13 residues. The method was immunoSEQ multiplex PCR; TCRdb's version includes in-frame clones alone and lacks a portion of them. The sample records 200,000 to 250,000 clones, just over 85% being singletons. The V and J genes are TRBV10-3 and TRBJ2-1; D remains unclear. The source material was peripheral blood. The receptor was isolated from a man aged 18 to 30 with active or convalescent COVID-19. The CDR3 here is CAISESQFNEQFF. The CDR3 DNA follows: TGTGCCATCAGTGAGTCCCAATTCAATGAGCAGTTCTTC.